The 5 T cell receptor beta chains below come from one sample, sequenced in a study of identical twins. TCRdb processed the 5' RACE reads anew with MiXCR; each CDR3 protein has one entry. This sample carries about 150,000 distinct CDR3 sequences, around 3.5% of them seen once, and the ten largest clones take 8% to 8.5%. The sequencing sample was made of memory T cells sorted from blood. These receptors originate from a man in his late teens or twenties in good health.

The table lists this clonotype with many counts. For the CDR3, the DNA is TGTGCCAGCAGCTCGCCTAGCACAGATACGCAGTATTTT. As protein: CASSSPSTDTQYF. The V call is TRBV7-8, the J call TRBJ2-3; no definite D call. V lost 4 bases, J lost 0 bases, and 5 bases lay in between. There are 13 residues in the CDR3. Germline values: CDR1 SGHVS, CDR2 FQNEAQ.

This clonotype was counted at least ten times. The V call is TRBV6-1, the J call TRBJ2-5; possibly TRBD2 for D (5 bases). This CDR3 is built from 15 residues. Trimming shortened V by 10 bases and J by 5 bases, and 23 bases separated the two germline ends. Germline V gene lookup returns CDR1 MNHNS and CDR2 SASEGT. The CDR3 region is CATSWSADPKETQYF. The CDR3 DNA reads as TGTGCCACCTCTTGGTCAGCGGATCCCAAGGAGACCCAGTACTTC.

This clonotype has at least ten counts. The V gene is TRBV3-1, the J gene TRBJ2-3; D possibly corresponds to TRBD1 (6 bases). Germline values: CDR1 LGHDT, CDR2 YNNKEL (reference sequence). The germline V and J ends were trimmed by 2 bases and 4 bases, with 16 bases remaining between them. CDR3 length: 16 residues. The CDR3 region is CASSQLGRGQADTQYF. CDR3 coding DNA: TGTGCCAGCAGCCAATTGGGCAGGGGCCAGGCAGATACGCAGTATTTT.

This clonotype appeared many times. The chain is built from TRBV6-1 and TRBJ2-2, with D possibly TRBD1 on 5 matching bases. The germline V gene has CDR1 MNHNS and CDR2 SASEGT. The CDR3 has 15 amino acids. Trimming pared 7 bases from V and 6 bases from J, leaving 18 bases between. This chain's CDR3 is CASTGSRAWSGELFF. CDR3 in DNA: TGTGCCAGCACTGGTAGCAGGGCGTGGTCCGGGGAGCTGTTTTTT.

This clonotype occurred a few times. The chain joins TRBV12-2 to TRBJ2-3. TRBV12-2 is reported as a pseudogene. The CDR3 consists of 14 residues. The chain's CDR3 is CASPSEGFDGTQYF. The DNA for the CDR3 is TGTGCAAGTCCAAGTGAAGGTTTCGACGGTACGCAGTATTTT.